Listed below are T cell receptor beta chains from one sample, sequenced in a study of OX40 agonist ivuxolimab in advanced cancers. The assay was immunoSEQ multiplex PCR, and TCRdb's table has in-frame clones only and misses some. The table lists 50,000 to 70,000 clones, around 89% of them singletons. The material sequenced was CD4+ or CD8+ T cells sorted from blood, taken in a trial of the OX40 agonist ivuxolimab. Receptors originate from an adult with an advanced solid tumor such as melanoma, head and neck, liver or kidney cancer. The conserved cysteine and the conserved F or W are not part of the CDR3 here. The D gene is left open where the match is weak. Only part of the rows carry a size: once, few, many, or a class if the clone is expanded.

j_gene: TRBJ2-1
d_gene: TRBD2
abundance: -
v_gene: TRBV11-3
CDR3aa: ASSLDSGGAYNEQF

j_gene: TRBJ2-7
d_gene: TRBD1
abundance: -
v_gene: TRBV27
CDR3aa: ASSDRQGYEQY

j_gene: TRBJ1-5
d_gene: TRBD1
abundance: -
v_gene: TRBV15
CDR3aa: ATSTLSGGDSNQPQH

j_gene: TRBJ1-1
d_gene: -
abundance: -
v_gene: TRBV27
CDR3aa: ASSFGSEAF

j_gene: TRBJ2-1
d_gene: -
abundance: -
v_gene: TRBV2
CDR3aa: ASSAKDFSYNEQF

j_gene: TRBJ2-5
d_gene: -
abundance: -
v_gene: TRBV6-5
CDR3aa: ASSYGETQY

j_gene: TRBJ2-7
d_gene: -
abundance: -
v_gene: TRBV9
CDR3aa: ASSPSEGVEQY

j_gene: TRBJ2-2
d_gene: -
abundance: -
v_gene: TRBV6-1
CDR3aa: ASSEAWGITGELF

j_gene: TRBJ2-7
d_gene: TRBD1
abundance: -
v_gene: TRBV5-4
CDR3aa: ASSLTGGASYEQY

j_gene: TRBJ2-5
d_gene: -
abundance: -
v_gene: TRBV10-1
CDR3aa: ASSEGKKTQETQY

j_gene: TRBJ1-6
d_gene: TRBD1
abundance: -
v_gene: TRBV27
CDR3aa: ASSYRGGSYNSPLH

j_gene: TRBJ1-1
d_gene: TRBD1
abundance: -
v_gene: TRBV5-5
CDR3aa: ASSLPGQGNTEAF

j_gene: TRBJ2-1
d_gene: TRBD1
abundance: -
v_gene: TRBV28
CDR3aa: ASSFWDRVANEQF

j_gene: TRBJ2-7
d_gene: TRBD2
abundance: -
v_gene: TRBV27
CDR3aa: ASSNGLAGYEQY

j_gene: TRBJ2-5
d_gene: -
abundance: -
v_gene: TRBV7-6
CDR3aa: ASSLGRQETQY

j_gene: TRBJ2-3
d_gene: -
abundance: -
v_gene: TRBV7-6
CDR3aa: ASSEFGRPFTDTQY

j_gene: TRBJ2-1
d_gene: TRBD2
abundance: -
v_gene: TRBV30
CDR3aa: AWKVSGGTMKQF

j_gene: TRBJ2-7
d_gene: TRBD1
abundance: few
v_gene: TRBV5-5
CDR3aa: ASQTGSSSYEQY

j_gene: TRBJ1-5
d_gene: TRBD1
abundance: few
v_gene: TRBV6-6
CDR3aa: ASTPGQYSNQPQH

j_gene: TRBJ1-2
d_gene: TRBD1
abundance: -
v_gene: TRBV19
CDR3aa: ASSGTGGSYGYT

j_gene: TRBJ1-3
d_gene: TRBD1
abundance: -
v_gene: TRBV15
CDR3aa: ATSREMTGVNTIY

j_gene: TRBJ1-2
d_gene: -
abundance: -
v_gene: TRBV10-3
CDR3aa: AIFSSGPPRSYGYT

j_gene: TRBJ1-1
d_gene: -
abundance: few
v_gene: TRBV4-1
CDR3aa: ASSQGENTEAF

j_gene: TRBJ2-5
d_gene: -
abundance: medium-sized
v_gene: TRBV27
CDR3aa: ASSFGMGLQETQY

j_gene: TRBJ2-7
d_gene: -
abundance: once
v_gene: TRBV2
CDR3aa: ASSETRFEQY

j_gene: TRBJ2-3
d_gene: -
abundance: -
v_gene: TRBV27
CDR3aa: ASSSTGFRVSQY

j_gene: TRBJ2-1
d_gene: -
abundance: once
v_gene: TRBV27
CDR3aa: ASSRLVGLSYNEQF

j_gene: TRBJ2-5
d_gene: -
abundance: -
v_gene: TRBV7-8
CDR3aa: ASSTGPIKQSLETQY

j_gene: TRBJ2-3
d_gene: -
abundance: -
v_gene: TRBV10-3
CDR3aa: AISVRAGGDTQY

j_gene: TRBJ2-5
d_gene: TRBD2
abundance: -
v_gene: TRBV18
CDR3aa: ASSTGLAGGPGETQY

j_gene: TRBJ1-1
d_gene: -
abundance: -
v_gene: TRBV27
CDR3aa: ASSLIGVGTEAF

j_gene: TRBJ2-7
d_gene: TRBD1
abundance: once
v_gene: TRBV30
CDR3aa: AWSTDRAYEQY

j_gene: TRBJ2-7
d_gene: -
abundance: -
v_gene: TRBV27
CDR3aa: ASSLGGKYEQY

j_gene: TRBJ2-5
d_gene: -
abundance: -
v_gene: TRBV11-2
CDR3aa: ASSLVLVKTQY

j_gene: TRBJ1-5
d_gene: TRBD1
abundance: few
v_gene: TRBV27
CDR3aa: ASSPWTGGVYQPQH

j_gene: TRBJ2-7
d_gene: -
abundance: -
v_gene: TRBV28
CDR3aa: ASSMSGVSYEQY

j_gene: TRBJ2-3
d_gene: -
abundance: -
v_gene: TRBV19
CDR3aa: ASSTQSQDTQY

j_gene: TRBJ1-1
d_gene: TRBD1
abundance: -
v_gene: TRBV30
CDR3aa: AWSRGQGGTEAF

j_gene: TRBJ2-2
d_gene: TRBD2
abundance: -
v_gene: TRBV5-1
CDR3aa: ASSHSAGLAGVTGELF

j_gene: TRBJ1-5
d_gene: TRBD1
abundance: -
v_gene: TRBV10-3
CDR3aa: ARRQGSYNQPQH

j_gene: TRBJ2-1
d_gene: TRBD2
abundance: -
v_gene: TRBV5-1
CDR3aa: ASRVLAGGNENPSYNEQF

j_gene: TRBJ2-1
d_gene: -
abundance: -
v_gene: TRBV4-1
CDR3aa: ASSYITVSSYNEQF

j_gene: TRBJ2-4
d_gene: TRBD1
abundance: -
v_gene: TRBV27
CDR3aa: ASSVDRGVGPKNIQY

j_gene: TRBJ2-3
d_gene: -
abundance: -
v_gene: TRBV7-6
CDR3aa: ASSLTYGGFTDTQY

j_gene: TRBJ2-1
d_gene: TRBD2
abundance: -
v_gene: TRBV6-1
CDR3aa: ASSEVVTSGNEQF

j_gene: TRBJ2-2
d_gene: -
abundance: -
v_gene: TRBV9
CDR3aa: ASSVQGGAGELF

j_gene: TRBJ2-2
d_gene: -
abundance: -
v_gene: TRBV29-1
CDR3aa: SVLARNTGELF

j_gene: TRBJ2-1
d_gene: TRBD2
abundance: -
v_gene: TRBV5-6
CDR3aa: ASSLGLAGYNEQF

j_gene: TRBJ2-5
d_gene: -
abundance: -
v_gene: TRBV2
CDR3aa: ASMDNQETQY

j_gene: TRBJ2-7
d_gene: TRBD1
abundance: -
v_gene: TRBV4-1
CDR3aa: ASSLRTGVYEQY

j_gene: TRBJ1-1
d_gene: -
abundance: -
v_gene: TRBV18
CDR3aa: ASSPPGNTEAF

j_gene: TRBJ2-3
d_gene: -
abundance: -
v_gene: TRBV27
CDR3aa: ASSLSGDTQY

j_gene: TRBJ1-2
d_gene: -
abundance: -
v_gene: TRBV2
CDR3aa: ASSWGRRDDYGYT

j_gene: TRBJ2-5
d_gene: -
abundance: -
v_gene: TRBV19
CDR3aa: ASRPWTGGGDNQETQY

j_gene: TRBJ1-2
d_gene: TRBD1
abundance: -
v_gene: TRBV27
CDR3aa: ASSGQWTGGSYGYT

j_gene: TRBJ2-3
d_gene: TRBD2
abundance: -
v_gene: TRBV11-2
CDR3aa: ASSLVRFRAGVHTDTQY

j_gene: TRBJ2-3
d_gene: -
abundance: few
v_gene: TRBV11-3
CDR3aa: ASSSRPSDTQY